The 31 T cell receptor beta chains below come from one sample, sequenced in a study of T cell repertoires in cytomegalovirus infection. No antigen has been identified for these receptors. TCRdb redid the calling of the reads with MiXCR, one entry per CDR3 protein. The table shows 140,000 to 150,000 distinct CDR3 sequences, with about 32% occurring only once. The source material was CD8+ T cells from cultured PBMCs, sampled from culture after CMV antigen stimulation. The receptors shown here come from a human donor in good health (CMV status not recorded). Some clones in this sample may be carry-over from other donors' samples.

This clonotype has a count of ten or more. The chain links TRBV20-1 to TRBJ1-2; a possible D gene is TRBD1 (5 bases). Trimming pared 3 bases from V and 1 base from J, leaving 12 bases between. This CDR3 contains 14 residues. The V gene's germline CDR1 is DFQATT and CDR2 SNEGSKA (reference sequence). CDR3 loop: CSASEGPLNYGYTF. The CDR3 coding sequence is TGCAGTGCTAGCGAGGGGCCGCTTAACTATGGCTACACCTTC.

The V and J genes are TRBV6-2 or TRBV6-3 and TRBJ2-1, with D tentatively TRBD2 (5 bases). Between the trimmed V and J ends, which lost 2 bases and 0 bases, there was a span of 5 bases. The CDR3 is made up of 14 amino acids. Germline values: CDR1 MNHEY, CDR2 SVGEGT. The CDR3 sequence is CASSYGSSYNEQFF. DNA of the CDR3: TGTGCCAGCAGTTACGGGAGCTCCTACAATGAGCAGTTCTTC.

This sequence joins TRBV9 and TRBJ2-3; 10 bases are a match to TRBD1. The CDR3 has 17 residues. The J segment lost 0 bases and the V segment lost 2 bases, leaving 6 bases of the junction unmatched. CDR1 is SGDLS and CDR2 is YYNGEE in the germline V gene. The DNA of the CDR3 is TGTGCCAGCAGCGTCTGGACAGGGGGTTTAAGCACAGATACGCAGTATTTT. Translation: CASSVWTGGLSTDTQYF.

The J gene is TRBJ2-3, the V gene TRBV27; D might be TRBD2 (5 bases). The CDR3 runs 13 residues. Germline V gene data show CDR1 as MNHEY and CDR2 as SMNVEV (reference sequence). V lost 5 bases and J lost 4, with 10 bases in between. The CDR3 sequence: CASSPEGADTQYF. CDR3 coding DNA: TGTGCCAGCAGTCCAGAGGGTGCAGATACGCAGTATTTT.

This clonotype has a count of ten or more. This chain links TRBV27 with TRBJ2-5; TRBD2 matches 9 bases. The trim removed 5 bases at V and 4 bases at J, leaving 8 bases unmatched. CDR3 length equals 15 residues. CDR1 is MNHEY, CDR2 SMNVEV, per germline (reference sequence). Here the CDR3 DNA reads TGTGCCAGCAGTCCGAGAAGGACTAGCGTAGAGACCCAGTACTTC. Encoded protein: CASSPRRTSVETQYF.

The rearrangement joins TRBV28 to TRBJ2-1, with TRBD2 identical over 12 bases. The J segment lost 6 bases and the V segment lost 5 bases, leaving 2 bases of the junction unmatched. The length of the CDR3 is 14 residues. Germline CDR1 and CDR2: MDHEN and SYDVKM. CDR3 sequence reads: CASSGLAGRNEQFF. The DNA for the CDR3 is TGTGCCAGCAGTGGACTAGCGGGGCGCAATGAGCAGTTCTTC.

This rearrangement joins TRBV4-1 to TRBJ1-1, with D maybe TRBD1 (5 bases). The CDR3 runs to 14 residues. The ends were cut back, 1 base at V and 2 bases at J, with 8 bases in the middle. Germline lookup yields CDR1 MGHRA and CDR2 YSYEKL. The CDR3 coding sequence is TGCGCCAGCAGCCAAGTGGGGGAAAACACTGAAGCTTTCTTT. It specifies CASSQVGENTEAFF.

This clonotype showed up just a few times. The V call is TRBV7-2, the J call TRBJ1-1, with 9 bases identical to TRBD1. Germline trimming cut 5 bases from V and 3 bases from J; bases unmatched to any gene: 7. CDR3 length: 15 amino acids. Germline values: CDR1 SGHTA, CDR2 FQGNSA. CDR3 sequence (DNA): TGTGCCAGCAGCATACGGACAGGGGTGTACACTGAAGCTTTCTTT. Protein: CASSIRTGVYTEAFF.

V and J are TRBV6-2 or TRBV6-3 and TRBJ2-7; 11 bases match TRBD1. The V and J ends lost 0 bases and 0 bases, in that order; junction bases with no gene match: 1. The CDR3 runs to 16 residues. Germline loops: CDR1 MNHEY, CDR2 SVGEGT. Here the CDR3 reads CASSYSGTGGSYEQYF. Written as DNA, the CDR3 is TGTGCCAGCAGTTACTCCGGGACAGGGGGCTCCTACGAGCAGTACTTC.

For the CDR3, the DNA is TGTGCCAGCAGACCCCGGACCTGGGCTGAGCAGTTCTTC. This encodes CASRPRTWAEQFF. This chain uses TRBV28 with TRBJ2-1; D not certain. CDR3 length equals 13 residues. The V end was cut by 6 bases, the J end by 9 bases, with 15 bases between. Germline V gives CDR1 MDHEN, CDR2 SYDVKM.

This sequence joins TRBV7-2 and TRBJ1-1; D is ambiguous. Germline CDR1 reads SGHTA; CDR2 reads FQGNSA. V lost 0 bases to trimming and J lost 8 bases, with 10 bases between them. The CDR3 contains 13 residues. CDR3 sequence reads: CASSLAFGREAFF. The DNA for the CDR3 is TGTGCCAGCAGCTTAGCCTTTGGTCGAGAAGCTTTCTTT.

This clonotype occurred a few times. The rearrangement links TRBV28 to TRBJ2-3; the match to TRBD2 covers 11 bases. CDR3 length: 16 amino acids. The junction had 6 bases not matched to a gene; V was cut back by 5 bases and J by 2 bases. Germline CDR1 and CDR2: MDHEN and SYDVKM. The CDR3 DNA sequence: TGTGCCAGCAGTCGTGGGACTAGCGGTCTCACAGATACGCAGTATTTT. This sequence encodes CASSRGTSGLTDTQYF.

The rearrangement joins TRBV27 to TRBJ2-1; TRBD2 might be the D (5 bases). Trimming removed 4 bases at V and 4 bases at J, with 11 bases between. Per germline, CDR1 MNHEY and CDR2 SMNVEV (reference sequence). CDR3 length: 14 residues. The CDR3 sequence is CASSSEGPYNEQFF. In DNA form, the CDR3 reads TGTGCCAGCAGTTCTGAGGGCCCATACAATGAGCAGTTCTTC.

This clonotype was seen ten or more times. The chain has TRBV7-6 and TRBJ1-5; D unclear. The CDR3 covers 15 residues. Germline CDR1 reads SGHVS; CDR2 reads FNYEAQ. V was shortened by 4 bases and J by 5 bases, with 15 bases between the two germline ends. The CDR3 region has the DNA TGTGCCAGCAGCTCGGGCCCTCGCCGAGATCAGCCCCAGCATTTT. Protein sequence: CASSSGPRRDQPQHF.

The chain couples TRBV3-1 to TRBJ2-1, with TRBD2 matching over 11 bases. The CDR3 totals 16 residues. V lost 5 bases, J lost 7 bases, and 10 bases stayed unmatched. Looked up from germline, CDR1 is LGHDT and CDR2 is YNNKEL (reference sequence). CDR3 in amino acids: CASSLLGTSGWNEQFF. The CDR3 nucleotides read TGTGCCAGCAGCTTGCTGGGGACTAGCGGCTGGAATGAGCAGTTCTTC.

The J gene is TRBJ2-5, the V gene TRBV24-1; 11 nucleotides align to TRBD1. The CDR3 loop spans 16 amino acids. Germline values: CDR1 KGHDR, CDR2 SFDVKD. Unmatched junction bases numbered 8, after V lost 4 bases and J lost 5 bases. The CDR3 DNA is TGTGCCACCAGTGACGCCGGACAGGGGGCTGGGGAGACCCAGTACTTC. It yields the protein CATSDAGQGAGETQYF.

The genes are TRBV6-5 and TRBJ2-7; 9 bases map to TRBD1. This CDR3 has 14 amino acids. Germline CDR1 and CDR2: MNHEY and SVGAGI. The V gene end was trimmed by 2 bases and the J gene end by 6 bases; junction bases not matched to a gene: 5. CDR3 in amino acids: CASSYTGTGREQYF. The CDR3 DNA reads as TGTGCCAGCAGTTACACTGGGACAGGGCGCGAGCAGTACTTC.

In this sample, this clonotype turned up many times. The chain joins TRBV7-8 to TRBJ2-2; D not certain. In germline, CDR1 is SGHVS, CDR2 FQNEAQ. The CDR3 extends over 15 amino acids. V dropped 5 bases and J dropped 4 bases, with 14 bases sitting between them. The CDR3 spells CASSNQPKVTGELFF. The CDR3 DNA follows: TGTGCCAGCAGCAACCAACCTAAAGTCACCGGGGAGCTGTTTTTT.

This clonotype was detected once. The chain recombines TRBV19 with TRBJ1-6; possibly TRBD1 for D (5 bases). The germline V gene has CDR1 LNHDA and CDR2 SQIVND (reference sequence). The CDR3 runs to 14 residues. V shed 7 bases and J shed 7 bases, with 14 bases lying between them. The CDR3: CASMAGRENSPLHF. In DNA form, the CDR3 reads TGTGCCAGTATGGCCGGCAGGGAAAATTCACCCCTCCACTTT.

This clonotype has a count of ten or more. This chain's CDR3 is CASSEAPAINYNEQFF. CDR3 DNA sequence: TGTGCCAGCAGTGAAGCACCTGCAATCAACTACAATGAGCAGTTCTTC. The J gene is TRBJ2-1, the V gene TRBV6-1; D ambiguous. CDR3 length: 16 amino acids. Germline-derived CDR1 and CDR2 are MNHNS and SASEGT. Trimming took off 0 bases at V and 3 bases at J, with 12 bases between the two ends.

This clonotype was observed a handful of times. The chain recombines TRBV7-9 with TRBJ2-7; TRBD2 matches 7 bases. Germline V gene data show CDR1 as SEHNR and CDR2 as FQNEAQ (reference sequence). There are 16 residues in the CDR3. The V segment lost 8 bases and the J segment 2 bases; nucleotides outside the gene matches: 15. The CDR3: CASRGTVAGGPYEQYF. Written as DNA, the CDR3 is TGTGCCAGCCGCGGAACAGTAGCGGGCGGCCCCTACGAGCAGTACTTC.

The rearrangement joins TRBV12-3 or TRBV12-4 to TRBJ2-1; TRBD2 aligns across 8 bases. J was trimmed by 6 bases and V by 6 bases; bases with no gene match: 19. The CDR3 is made up of 18 amino acids. CDR3 sequence (DNA): TGTGCCAGCAGCCCTCTAGCTCGCGGGGGGTCTCATTCCAATGAGCAGTTCTTC. It codes for CASSPLARGGSHSNEQFF.

As to this clonotype: The conserved final phenylalanine or tryptophan is absent from the CDR3, which likely points to a read error. The J gene is TRBJ2-5, the V gene TRBV7-2; D gene uncertain. V dropped 7 bases and J dropped 2 bases, with 14 bases sitting between them. From germline, CDR1 is SGHTA and CDR2 FQGNSA. The CDR3 is 14 residues long. The DNA of the CDR3 is TGTGCCAGCATCCTGGTGGCAGGACAAGAGACCCAGTACTGC. It encodes CASILVAGQETQYC.

The table lists this clonotype with a few counts. The chain is built from TRBV7-9 and TRBJ2-7; D uncertain. Germline V gene data show CDR1 as SEHNR and CDR2 as FQNEAQ (reference sequence). The CDR3 runs 12 residues. Trimming cost V 5 bases and J 7 bases, with 12 bases left between them. CDR3 coding DNA: TGTGCCAGCAGCCGTGGCCTGGGAGAGCAGTACTTC. Amino acid sequence: CASSRGLGEQYF.

This clonotype has ten or more counts. The chain carries TRBV7-2 and TRBJ1-5; TRBD1 aligns across 7 bases. CDR3 length: 15 residues. V was clipped by 2 bases and J by 7 bases; unmatched bases: 8. Per germline, CDR1 SGHTA and CDR2 FQGNSA. The CDR3 DNA follows: TGTGCCAGCAGCTTACTGGACAGGTCAAAACAGCCCCAGCATTTT. Amino acid sequence: CASSLLDRSKQPQHF.

There are a few counts of this clonotype. This chain joins TRBV2 and TRBJ2-7; the D is unclear. The CDR3 has 13 residues. Deletions cut 3 bases from V and 0 bases from J, with 6 bases between. The germline V gene has CDR1 SNHLY and CDR2 FYNNEI. CDR3 DNA sequence: TGTGCCAGCAGTGATGTCAGCTCCTACGAGCAGTACTTC. Its translation: CASSDVSSYEQYF. Supplemented by reference TRBV2 and TRBJ2-7, the full variable domain reads EPEVTQTPSHQVTQMGQEVILRCVPISNHLYFYWYRQILGQKVEFLVSFYNNEISEKSEIFDDQFSVERPDGSNFTLKIRSTKLEDSAMYFCASSDVSSYEQYFGPGTRLTVT.

V usage is TRBV6-2 or TRBV6-3 and J usage is TRBJ2-1, with D tentatively TRBD2 (6 bases). CDR3 size: 15 residues. Germline CDR1 and CDR2: MNHEY and SVGEGT. Trimming shortened V by 5 bases and J by 7 bases, and 18 bases separated the two germline ends. The CDR3 protein is CASSPSGGWGNEQFF. The DNA of the CDR3 is TGTGCCAGCAGTCCCTCCGGGGGATGGGGGAATGAGCAGTTCTTC.

The table lists this clonotype with a few counts. V gene TRBV11-2 combines with J gene TRBJ1-1; the match to TRBD1 covers 8 bases. CDR3 length equals 16 residues. V shed 5 bases, J shed 4 bases, and the junction held 12 bases outside the gene matches. CDR1 is SGHAT, CDR2 FQNNGV, per germline. The CDR3 protein is CASSPSRTGMGTEAFF. The CDR3 coding sequence is TGTGCCAGCAGCCCCTCCCGGACAGGGATGGGCACTGAAGCTTTCTTT.

V gene TRBV12-3 or TRBV12-4 combines with J gene TRBJ2-5; the D is unclear. CDR3 size: 14 residues. V gave up 5 bases and J gave up 1 base, with 11 bases separating them. This CDR3 reads CASSNTNSQETQYF. Written as DNA, the CDR3 is TGTGCCAGCAGTAATACTAACAGCCAAGAGACCCAGTACTTC.

J is TRBJ1-1 and V is TRBV7-9; a weak D match, TRBD1 (6 bases). V lost 7 bases and J 1 base, leaving 13 bases between the germline ends. The CDR3 loop spans 14 amino acids. Germline V gene sequence: CDR1 SEHNR, CDR2 FQNEAQ (reference sequence). CDR3 nucleotide sequence: TGTGCCAGCACTCCGGGGGGGCGGAACACTGAAGCTTTCTTT. This encodes CASTPGGRNTEAFF.

This clonotype was recorded many times. The genes are TRBV5-6 and TRBJ1-2; D is unclear. The germline V and J ends were trimmed by 7 bases and 8 bases, with 27 bases remaining between them. CDR3 length: 16 residues. Germline V gene lookup returns CDR1 SGHDT and CDR2 YYEEEE. CDR3 in DNA: TGTGCCAGCGTACCTCGTGAGGAGCAAGATGAGACGGGCTACACCTTC. It yields the protein CASVPREEQDETGYTF.